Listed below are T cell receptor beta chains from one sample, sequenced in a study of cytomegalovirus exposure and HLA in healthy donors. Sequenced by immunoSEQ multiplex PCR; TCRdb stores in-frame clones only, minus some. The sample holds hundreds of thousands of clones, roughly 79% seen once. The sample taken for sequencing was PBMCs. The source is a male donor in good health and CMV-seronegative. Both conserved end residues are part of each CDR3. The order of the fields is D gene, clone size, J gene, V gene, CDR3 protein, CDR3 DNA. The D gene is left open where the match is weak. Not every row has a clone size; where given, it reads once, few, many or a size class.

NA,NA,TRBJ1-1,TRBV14,CASSTPSGSGTEAFF,TGTGCCAGCAGCACCCCCTCTGGGAGTGGCACTGAAGCTTTCTTT
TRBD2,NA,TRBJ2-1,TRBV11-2,CASTPLAGGLYNEQFF,TGTGCCAGCACCCCACTAGCGGGAGGACTTTACAATGAGCAGTTCTTC
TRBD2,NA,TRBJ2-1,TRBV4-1,CASSQEVLAGGSSYNEQFF,TGCGCCAGCAGCCAAGAGGTCCTAGCGGGGGGGAGCTCCTACAATGAGCAGTTCTTC
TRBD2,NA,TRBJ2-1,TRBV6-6,CASRGLAIEQFF,TGTGCCAGCAGAGGACTAGCGATAGAGCAGTTCTTC
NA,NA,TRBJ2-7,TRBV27,CASSFSASSYEQYF,TGTGCCAGCAGTTTCAGTGCTAGCTCCTACGAGCAGTACTTC
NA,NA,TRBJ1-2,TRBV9,CASSTDQGPYGYTF,TGTGCCAGCAGCACAGACCAGGGCCCCTATGGCTACACCTTC
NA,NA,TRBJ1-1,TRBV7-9,CSSSPSRDTSPLNTEAFF,TGTTCCAGCAGCCCGTCCCGGGACACTTCCCCCTTGAACACTGAAGCTTTCTTT
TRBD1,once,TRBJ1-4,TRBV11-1,CASSLQQGISGEKLFF,TGTGCCAGCAGCTTACAACAGGGGATCTCAGGCGAAAAACTGTTTTTT
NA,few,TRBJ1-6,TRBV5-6,CASSSLPSSYNSPLHF,TGTGCCAGCAGCTCCCTACCTAGCTCCTATAATTCACCCCTCCACTTT
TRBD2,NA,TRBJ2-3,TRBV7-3,CASSPYSGLAGGQYF,TGTGCCAGCAGCCCATATTCAGGACTAGCGGGGGGACAGTATTTT
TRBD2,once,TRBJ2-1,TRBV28,CASSFFSSLAGRNEQFF,TGTGCCAGCAGTTTTTTCTCTTCGCTAGCGGGAAGGAATGAGCAGTTCTTC
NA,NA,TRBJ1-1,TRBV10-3,CAITGRDTEAFF,TGTGCCATCACGGGCAGGGACACTGAAGCTTTCTTT
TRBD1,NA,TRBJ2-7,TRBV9,CASSASGQSYEQYF,TGTGCCAGCAGCGCCTCGGGACAGTCCTACGAGCAGTACTTC
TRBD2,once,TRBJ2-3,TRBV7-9,CSSSVTSGGPITDTQYF,TGTTCCAGCAGCGTTACTAGCGGGGGGCCCATCACAGATACGCAGTATTTT
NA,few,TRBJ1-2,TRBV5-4,CASSEGLPNYGYTF,TGTGCCAGCAGCGAGGGACTGCCAAACTATGGCTACACCTTC
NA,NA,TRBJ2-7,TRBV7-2,CASSPPAAEQYF,TGTGCCAGCAGTCCCCCGGCGGCCGAGCAGTACTTC
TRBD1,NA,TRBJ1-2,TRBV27,CASKPLSVRQGYGYTF,TGTGCCAGCAAGCCCCTTAGTGTAAGACAGGGATATGGCTACACCTTC
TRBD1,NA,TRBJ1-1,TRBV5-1,CASSSSETGQGMNTEAFF,TGCGCCAGCAGCTCTTCGGAGACGGGACAGGGAATGAACACTGAAGCTTTCTTT
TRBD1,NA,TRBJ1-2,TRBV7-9,CASSLGGQGYYYGYTF,TGTGCCAGCAGCTTAGGGGGACAGGGGTATTACTATGGCTACACCTTC
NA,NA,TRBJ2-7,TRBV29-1,CSARESPLNEQYF,TGCAGCGCCAGGGAATCCCCCCTAAATGAGCAGTACTTC
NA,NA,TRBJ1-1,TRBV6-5,CASSYTEMEDTEAFF,TGTGCCAGCAGTTACACTGAGATGGAGGACACTGAAGCTTTCTTT
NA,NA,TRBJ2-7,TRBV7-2,CASSQISQGKEEQYF,TGTGCCAGCAGCCAAATTTCGCAGGGCAAGGAGGAGCAGTACTTC
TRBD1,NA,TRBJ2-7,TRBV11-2,CASSFPPPGQGVYEQYF,TGTGCCAGCAGCTTCCCACCCCCGGGACAGGGAGTATACGAGCAGTACTTC
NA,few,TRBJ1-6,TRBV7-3,CASSPGGHHNSPLHF,TGTGCCAGCAGCCCCGGTGGACATCATAATTCACCCCTCCACTTT
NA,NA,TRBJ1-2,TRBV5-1,CASSPGQSSYGYTF,TGCGCCAGCAGCCCTGGACAGAGTTCCTATGGCTACACCTTC
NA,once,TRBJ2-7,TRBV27,CASGPGLRSYEQYF,TGTGCCAGCGGTCCGGGACTGCGGTCCTACGAGCAGTACTTC
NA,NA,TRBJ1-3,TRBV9,CASSSDLRGFGNTIYF,TGTGCCAGCAGCTCCGACCTAAGGGGCTTCGGAAACACCATATATTTT
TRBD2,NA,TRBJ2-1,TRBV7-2,CASSFGGTSGSSYNEQFF,TGTGCCAGCAGCTTCGGCGGGACTAGCGGGAGCTCCTACAATGAGCAGTTCTTC
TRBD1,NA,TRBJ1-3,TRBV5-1,CASSLGRPDRFEDTIYF,TGCGCCAGCAGCTTAGGCCGTCCGGACAGGTTCGAGGACACCATATATTTT
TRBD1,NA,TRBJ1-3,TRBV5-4,CASSPGRDRADSGNTIYF,TGTGCCAGCAGCCCCGGGCGGGACAGGGCCGACTCTGGAAACACCATATATTTT
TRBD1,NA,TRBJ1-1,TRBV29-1,CSVPGQGASEAFF,TGCAGCGTTCCCGGGCAGGGGGCATCTGAAGCTTTCTTT
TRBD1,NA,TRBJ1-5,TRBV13,CASSRNRGRVQPQHF,TGTGCCAGCAGCCGGAACAGGGGGCGCGTTCAGCCCCAGCATTTT
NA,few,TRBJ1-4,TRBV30,CAWRRDTGTEKLFF,TGTGCCTGGAGGAGGGACACCGGGACGGAAAAACTGTTTTTT
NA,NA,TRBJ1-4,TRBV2,CASKGSGHANEKLFF,TGTGCCAGTAAAGGCTCAGGGCACGCTAATGAAAAACTGTTTTTT
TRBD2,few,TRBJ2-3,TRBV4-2,CASSQDLAGGTDTQYF,TGTGCCAGCAGCCAAGATTTAGCGGGGGGCACAGATACGCAGTATTTT
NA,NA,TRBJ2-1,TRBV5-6,CASSSGTANEQFF,TGTGCCAGCAGCTCCGGGACTGCCAATGAGCAGTTCTTC
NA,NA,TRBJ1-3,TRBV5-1,CASSLGQPSSGNTIYF,TGCGCCAGCAGCTTGGGACAGCCGAGCTCTGGAAACACCATATATTTT
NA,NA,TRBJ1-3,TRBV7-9,CASSLDGAGGNTIYF,TGTGCCAGCAGCCTGGATGGGGCAGGAGGAAACACCATATATTTT
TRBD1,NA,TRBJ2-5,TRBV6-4,CASSDSTGDNQETQYF,TGTGCCAGCAGTGACTCGACAGGGGACAACCAAGAGACCCAGTACTTC
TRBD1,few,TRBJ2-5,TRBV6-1,CASRVQGAGETQYF,TGTGCCAGCAGAGTACAGGGGGCCGGGGAGACCCAGTACTTC
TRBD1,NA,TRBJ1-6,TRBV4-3,CASSHNRGWDSPLHF,TGCGCCAGCAGCCACAACAGGGGTTGGGATTCACCCCTCCACTTT
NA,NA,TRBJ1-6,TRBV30,CAWSVSIYNSPLHF,TGTGCCTGGAGTGTATCTATCTATAATTCACCCCTCCACTTT
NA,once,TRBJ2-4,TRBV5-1,CASSGAAGMKFKNIQYF,TGCGCCAGCAGTGGGGCGGCAGGGATGAAGTTCAAAAACATTCAGTACTTC
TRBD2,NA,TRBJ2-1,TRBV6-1,CASSSTSDYNEQFF,TGTGCCAGCAGTTCAACTAGCGACTACAATGAGCAGTTCTTC
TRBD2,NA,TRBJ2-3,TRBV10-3,CAIRGASGGLDTDTQYF,TGTGCCATCAGGGGGGCTAGCGGGGGTCTCGACACAGATACGCAGTATTTT
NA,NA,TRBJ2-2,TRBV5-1,CASHPGQGGTGELFF,TGCGCCAGCCACCCAGGACAGGGAGGGACCGGGGAGCTGTTTTTT
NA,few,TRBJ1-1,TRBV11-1,CASREGITTTEAFF,TGTGCCAGCAGAGAGGGCATAACCACCACTGAAGCTTTCTTT
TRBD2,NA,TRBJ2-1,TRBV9,CASSGVAGADNEQFF,TGTGCCAGCAGCGGGGTAGCGGGAGCGGACAATGAGCAGTTCTTC
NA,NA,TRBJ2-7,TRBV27,CASSFSGLQNYEQYF,TGTGCCAGCAGTTTCTCGGGACTTCAGAACTACGAGCAGTACTTC
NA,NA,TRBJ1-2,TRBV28,CASSSRTARPGYTF,TGTGCCAGCAGTTCTCGGACAGCCAGACCTGGCTACACCTTC